This T cell receptor (beta chain) was recorded in a study of cytomegalovirus exposure and HLA in healthy donors. Looking at the study overall: Unique TCR beta sequences numbering 120 million or so came from 150 million to 200 million T cells in an earlier analysis.

PCR primers comprised 60 Vbeta and 13 Jbeta primers. Method: immunoSEQ multiplex PCR; TCRdb's copy keeps in-frame clones and lacks some. The sample lists 100,000 to 150,000 clones, roughly 70% occurring once. The germline V and J ends were trimmed by 6 bases and 5 bases, with 16 bases remaining between them. From germline, CDR1 is MNHNY and CDR2 SVGAGI (reference sequence). CDR3 length: 14 amino acids. Study results and limitations: Researchers reported in a later analysis that a missense DCLRE1C variant was tied to TCR beta V- and J-gene trimming.

About this clone: No antigen is known for it.

Sequenced: PBMCs. The clonotype was recovered from a man in his thirties or forties in good health and CMV-seronegative. J is TRBJ1-1 and V is TRBV6-6, with D tentatively TRBD1 (6 bases). Here the CDR3 reads CASSGGGGRTEAFF. The CDR3 region has the DNA TGTGCCAGCAGCGGAGGGGGAGGGCGGACTGAAGCTTTCTTT.